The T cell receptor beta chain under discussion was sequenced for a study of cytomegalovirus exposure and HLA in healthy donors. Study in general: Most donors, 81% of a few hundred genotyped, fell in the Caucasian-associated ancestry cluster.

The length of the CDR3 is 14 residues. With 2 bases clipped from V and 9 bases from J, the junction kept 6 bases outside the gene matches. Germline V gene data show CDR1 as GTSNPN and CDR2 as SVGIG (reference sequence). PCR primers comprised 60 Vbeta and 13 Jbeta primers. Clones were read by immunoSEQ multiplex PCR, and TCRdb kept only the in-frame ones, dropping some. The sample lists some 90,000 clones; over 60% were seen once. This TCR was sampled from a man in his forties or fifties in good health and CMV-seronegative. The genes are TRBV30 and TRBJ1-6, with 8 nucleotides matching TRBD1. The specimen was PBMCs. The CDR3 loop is CAWSNTGGSSPLHF. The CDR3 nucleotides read TGTGCCTGGAGTAATACAGGGGGAAGTTCACCCCTCCACTTT.